This T cell receptor beta chain is drawn from a study of blood T cells in healthy people across ages. The second PCR ran 7 to 11 cycles with a sample-barcoded 5' primer and J-beta primers. TCRdb called the 5' RACE reads again in MiXCR, with one record for every CDR3 protein. Among 1.5 million to 2 million distinct CDR3 sequences listed, around 35% were seen once. V lost 4 bases and J lost 2, with 8 bases in between. The CDR3 runs to 13 residues. Germline V gives CDR1 SQVTM, CDR2 ANQGSEA. The source of this sequence is a woman under 40 in good health. Material for sequencing was blood. The chain joins TRBV29-1 to TRBJ2-2; D unresolved. For the CDR3, the DNA is TGCAGCGTTGGGCCACCCAACACCGGGGAGCTGTTTTTT. Translating it yields CSVGPPNTGELFF.